This T cell receptor beta chain was obtained from a study of cytomegalovirus exposure and HLA in healthy donors (dated by TCRdb to about 2017). Regarding the research as a whole: In an earlier analysis of several hundred of the donors, 250 to 350 Gb of sequence data and 120 million or so unique TCR beta sequences from roughly 190 million T cells were reported. About 300 gigabases of sequencing data and approximately 80 million unique TCR sequences were included in an early release covering about 600 HLA-typed donors. Donor age, sex, ethnicity and CMV serostatus were compiled alongside the repertoire data. A separate validation cohort of over a hundred different subjects was used in addition to the approximately 670-subject first cohort. Among about 410 genotyped donors of the cohort, an average of roughly 230,000 unique TCR beta nucleotide sequences was sequenced per donor, of which 15% to 20% were non-productive. HLA typing included class I and class II loci at four-digit resolution. The study profiled the T cell repertoires of hundreds of subjects by immunosequencing and related them to cytomegalovirus serostatus. Roughly 5 DR-DQ haplotypes were handled as single units for association and clustering because linkage in the cohort was strong. Every discovery cohort repertoire had been produced on one sequencing platform. The study aimed to test whether signatures of past pathogen exposure could be identified by cataloging public T cell receptors. An earlier analysis of 587 of the donors applied high-throughput TCR beta sequencing to assess whether each TCR beta V gene segment acted as functional or pseudogenic. The later analysis used no new phenotypic data to find candidate immune exposures, relying instead on TCR beta sequences and their occurrence across donors. A later genetic analysis used genome-wide SNP genotypes for about three fifths of the roughly 700 donors, treating that subset as a discovery cohort. The number of donors typed differed by locus, with about 629-640 for A, B, C, DRB1 and DQB1, over 500 for DQA1, 600 to 610 for DPA1, and 450 to 480 for DPB1. To predict cytomegalovirus infection status, the study combined high-throughput TCR immunosequencing, statistical association of individual TCRs with disease status, and machine learning. The genetic ancestry cluster associated with self-reported Caucasian donors included 70% to 85% of the 300 to 400 genotyped donors. A later analysis re-analyzed previously published TCR beta repertoires from 500 to 700 donors and added high-resolution HLA genotyping to study TCR occurrence patterns. Study-wide findings and limitations: Some IMGT-functional V segments, including TRBV6-2 and TRBV6-3, could not be told apart with the 87-base-pair reads, so those segments were excluded. Immune exposure information for the cohort was limited to CMV serostatus. HLA typing was unavailable for some donors at each locus, so association tests used only the typed subset. Broadly in line with IMGT annotations, most TCR beta V segments showed up in productive rearrangements about 87% or about 30% of the time in an earlier analysis of 450 to 750 of the donors. The study gave a list of about 170 TCR beta chains associated with cytomegalovirus. According to the authors, the approach could potentially be generalized to other disease states and immunological phenotypes. A further reported finding was that TCR beta sequences accurately predicted the HLA-A and HLA-B alleles for most subjects in the first cohort. In vitro tests confirmed that a few of the cytomegalovirus-associated TCR beta chains recognize cytomegalovirus antigens. Several of the top co-occurrence clusters appeared to be linked to parvovirus B19, influenza, CMV and Epstein-Barr virus, according to a later analysis. According to a later analysis, TCR association rates differed among HLA loci, with DRB1 alleles showing the most associated TCRs and HLA-C alleles showing the fewest. A later analysis associated roughly 17,000 TCR beta sequences with specific HLA alleles at a false discovery rate of 0.05. In a later analysis, HLA-associated TCR beta chains showed more clonal expansion and lower generation probabilities than non-associated chains that were equally common. Only TCR beta chains were sequenced in this cohort, and the absence of alpha or paired-chain data limited detectable features. A later analysis found that most CMV-associated TCR beta chains appeared HLA-restricted, with HLA associations seemingly driven largely by CMV exposure. While some public TCRs were present in many individuals, most TCR sequences turned up only very rarely across donors. Presence/absence analyses assumed roughly uniform sequencing depth across donors, an assumption that may not hold. In a later genetic analysis, a missense DCLRE1C variant was associated with V-gene and J-gene trimming of TCR beta chains, and the association was replicated in an independent cohort. When HLA alleles, especially DR and DQ, strongly co-occurred, TCR associations were difficult to assign to individual alleles. A later genetic analysis reported fewer N-insertions in productive TCRs among donors in an Asian-associated ancestry cluster than the roughly 620-donor mean. A group of highly shared sequence variants was considered likely to be a technical artifact of the sequencing pipeline. Correlated functional status among segregating V segments might reflect linkage disequilibrium, but an unknown experimental factor could not be ruled out. Because counts were too low, 15 or so rarely observed V segments, including chromosome 9 orphons, were excluded from the earlier analysis of 587 of the donors. The classifier was reported to diagnose cytomegalovirus status with high specificity and sensitivity in both the original cohort and the validation cohort.

Library method: the immunoSEQ multiplex PCR assay. For the multiplex PCR, a mixture combining 60 forward primers for TCR Vbeta segments and 13 reverse primers for TCR Jbeta segments was used. The CDR3 region of rearranged TCR beta genes was amplified from genomic DNA with a multiplex PCR assay. Amplified TCR beta libraries were sequenced as 87-base-pair reads on the Illumina HiSeq System. The study's processing was this. A later analysis counted tens of millions of unique TCR beta chains across the roughly 700 repertoires, and 9.5 million to 11 million of these chains were shared by at least two donors. Raw reads were error-corrected and collapsed into unique sequences with a nearest-neighbor algorithm that merged closely related sequences to remove PCR and sequencing errors. Alignment of CDR3 sequences to IMGT reference sequences was used to assign V, D and J gene segments. For a sequence to be retained, a match of at least six nucleotides to both a V gene segment and a J gene segment was required. A rearrangement was called productive if the CDR3 had no stop codons and remained in frame with V and J, and every other rearrangement was called non-productive. Following IMGT convention, CDR3 was defined as the stretch from the second conserved V-encoded cysteine up to the conserved J-encoded phenylalanine. The earlier analysis of a few hundred of the donors excluded any sequence lacking an unambiguous match to a single V gene segment. An earlier analysis of some 610 of the donors called V segments functional above 56.7% productive rearrangements and segregating when the between-donor standard deviation exceeded 5%. A statistical classification framework was built for diagnosing cytomegalovirus status from the catalog of TCR beta chain sequences. V and J gene assignment, in a later analysis, came from comparing TCR nucleotide sequences with IMGT/GENE-DB human TR gene sequences. In a later analysis, CDR3 sequences and most-parsimonious VDJ recombination scenarios were assigned using the TCRdist pipeline. In a later analysis, every TCR beta chain was defined by the combination of its CDR3 amino acid sequence and its V-gene family, and reads without a unique V-gene family were dropped. A later analysis removed roughly 590 highly shared, low-generation-probability nucleotide sequences to deal with suspected cross-contamination and a sequencing artifact. In a later analysis, a clonal expansion index for each public chain was calculated from normalized within-repertoire ranks of inferred template counts. A later analysis computed generation probabilities with a VDJ recombination model fitted to out-of-frame rearrangements, and checked the results against IGoR. In a later analysis, hypergeometric tests were used to score TCR-TCR, TCR-HLA and TCR-CMV co-occurrence, with a repertoire-size bias correction applied to TCR pairs. False discovery rates were estimated in a later analysis by permuting HLA or CMV assignments 20 times. In a later analysis, co-occurring TCRs were grouped using DBSCAN, with TCRdist sequence similarity added in when clustering inside HLA-allele-positive subsets. Co-occurrence clustering excluded repertoires with fewer than 30,000 or more than 120,000 public chains, plus five with anomalous nucleotide sharing. TCRdb's version of the immuneACCESS table is confined to in-frame rearrangements and falls short of the full clone set. An unresolved V gene accounts for under half of the shortfall where checked; the remainder is of unknown origin. That table gives V, J and clone size, and the DNA gave D and trimming. The sample table shows roughly 160,000 clones, and about 80% are seen once. The ten top clones hold roughly 2% of the sample.

The cohort was made up of about 670 healthy bone marrow donors. Cohort members were all nominally healthy when sampled, although unrecorded immune exposures were likely present. The donor tested CMV seronegative, placing the donor among the roughly 350 seronegative members of the cohort. A peripheral blood sample was collected from each donor, and TCR beta sequencing was performed on peripheral blood mononuclear cells. Genomic DNA was extracted from the blood cell samples with the Qiagen DNeasy Blood Extraction Kit. Taken from cysteine to phenylalanine, the CDR3 has 14 residues. This entry keeps only the CDR3 DNA: 42 bases, framed from base 1. The germline V gene yields SGHRS for CDR1 and YFSETQ for CDR2. V trim: 2 bases; J trim: 7 bases; unmatched bases: 4. On this clone itself: Its antigen target is currently unknown. Base qualities are missing; no much larger clone stands one base away. Other nucleotide sequences from this sample produce the same CDR3.

The chain was built from TRBV5-1 and TRBJ2-1, with 9 central nucleotides matching TRBD2. The sequencing input was PBMCs. This TCR was sampled from a man aged 40-49 years in good health and CMV-seronegative. The encoded CDR3 is CASSLGLAGNEQFF. In nucleotide form, the sequence is TGCGCCAGCAGCTTAGGGCTAGCGGGAAATGAGCAGTTCTTC.